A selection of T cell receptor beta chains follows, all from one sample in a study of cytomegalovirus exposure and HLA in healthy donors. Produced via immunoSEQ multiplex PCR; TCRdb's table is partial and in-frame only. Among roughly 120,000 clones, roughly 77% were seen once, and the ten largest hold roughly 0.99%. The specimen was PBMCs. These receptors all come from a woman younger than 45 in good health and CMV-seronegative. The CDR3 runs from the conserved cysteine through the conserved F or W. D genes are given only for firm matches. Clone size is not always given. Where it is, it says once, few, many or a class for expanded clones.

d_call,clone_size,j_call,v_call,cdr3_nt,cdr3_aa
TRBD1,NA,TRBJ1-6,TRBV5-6,TGTGCCAGCAGCATCCGGACAGGGAAGATTTCACCCCTCCACTTT,CASSIRTGKISPLHF
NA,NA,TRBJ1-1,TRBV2,TGTGCCAGCATCAAGACAGGTTCGAACACTGAAGCTTTCTTT,CASIKTGSNTEAFF
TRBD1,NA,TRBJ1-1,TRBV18,TGTGCCAGCTCACTGGGACAGGAGAACACTGAAGCTTTCTTT,CASSLGQENTEAFF
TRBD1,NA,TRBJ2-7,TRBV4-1,TGCGCCAGCAGCCCGCTCTTACCCGGGACAGGGGGTCACGAGCAGTACTTC,CASSPLLPGTGGHEQYF
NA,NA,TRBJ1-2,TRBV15,TGTGCCACCAGCAGAGATCGGGGGGCAGATGGCTACACCTTC,CATSRDRGADGYTF
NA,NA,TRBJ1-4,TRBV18,TGTGCCAGCTCAGGGAGGGATGAAAAACTGTTTTTT,CASSGRDEKLFF
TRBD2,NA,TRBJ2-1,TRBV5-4,TGTGCCAGCAGCACTGGGACTAGCGGGGGGTTCAATGAGCAGTTCTTC,CASSTGTSGGFNEQFF
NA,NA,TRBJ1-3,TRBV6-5,TGTGCCAGCAGCGCTCAGGGCGCCCCTGGAAACACCATATATTTT,CASSAQGAPGNTIYF
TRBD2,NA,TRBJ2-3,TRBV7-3,TGTGCCAGCAGTGATAAGCGGGGGGGTATCACAGATACGCAGTATTTT,CASSDKRGGITDTQYF
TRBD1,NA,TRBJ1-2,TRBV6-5,TGTGCCAGCAGTTACTTTGGTAGACAGGGCCACAACACCTTC,CASSYFGRQGHNTF
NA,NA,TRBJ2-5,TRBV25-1,TGTGCCAGCAGTGTTCCAGGGTCTCGGCGAGAGACCCAGTACTTC,CASSVPGSRRETQYF
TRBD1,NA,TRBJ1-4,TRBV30,TGTGCCTGGAGTGGAAAGGGGGCAAATGAAAAACTGTTTTTT,CAWSGKGANEKLFF
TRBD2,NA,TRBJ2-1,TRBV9,TGTGCCAGCAGCCCCTCAGCGGGACTATCCTACAATGAGCAGTTCTTC,CASSPSAGLSYNEQFF
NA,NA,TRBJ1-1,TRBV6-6,TGTGCCAGCAGCCTAAATACAGGTCGGAACACTGAAGCTTTCTTT,CASSLNTGRNTEAFF
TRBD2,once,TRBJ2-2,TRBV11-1,TGTGCCAGCAGCGAGAGGACTAGCGGGAAAGTCGGGGAGCTGTTTTTT,CASSERTSGKVGELFF
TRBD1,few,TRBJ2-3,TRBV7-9,TGTGCCAGCAGCTCAGGATGGCGGGACAGGGACACAGATACGCAGTATTTT,CASSSGWRDRDTDTQYF